The clone carrying this T cell receptor beta chain was seen only a few times. Generated by immunoSEQ multiplex PCR, the TCRdb table keeps only in-frame clones and is missing some. The sample lists under 75,000 clones; around 80% were seen once. These data are taken from a study of blood T cell repertoires in COVID-19. Overall study context: Italy, Spain and the United States were the sources of the convalescent and acute COVID-19 samples.

CDR1 is SGHRS and CDR2 is YFSETQ in the germline V gene. The CDR3 loop spans 14 amino acids. Trimming removed 7 bases at V and 3 bases at J, with 13 bases between. This chain uses TRBV5-1 with TRBJ2-2; D is perhaps TRBD2 (6 bases). Source material: peripheral blood. This sequence was found in a man in his fifties or sixties with acute or convalescent COVID-19. The CDR3 reads CASYMGGDTGELFF. In DNA form, the CDR3 reads TGCGCCAGCTATATGGGGGGTGACACCGGGGAGCTGTTTTTT.